The 29 T cell receptor beta chains reported below all come from one sample, sequenced in a study of radiotherapy plus CTLA-4 blockade in lung cancer. This table comes from immunoSEQ multiplex PCR, and its TCRdb copy is limited to in-frame clones, with some not included. The sample comprises about 90,000 clones, approximately 83% of which are singletons, and about 14% rests with the top ten. This material consisted of peripheral blood, taken from a patient treated with radiotherapy plus ipilimumab. These receptors were taken from a human donor with non-small cell lung cancer that progressed on radiotherapy plus ipilimumab.

V usage is TRBV10-3 and J usage is TRBJ2-3, with D uncertain. The CDR3 spans 11 residues. Germline V gives CDR1 ENHRY, CDR2 SYGVKD. Trimming cost V 3 bases and J 5 bases, with 3 bases left between them. CDR3 amino acids: CAISELDTQYF. The DNA for the CDR3 is TGTGCCATCAGTGAATTAGATACGCAGTATTTT.

This sequence joins TRBV7-9 and TRBJ1-1; no reliable D call. Germline V gene lookup returns CDR1 SEHNR and CDR2 FQNEAQ (reference sequence). The V gene lost 3 bases and the J gene lost 5 bases, with 4 bases spanning the gap. This CDR3 has 11 amino acids. CDR3 amino acids: CASSLETEAFF. CDR3 coding DNA: TGTGCCAGCAGCTTGGAGACTGAAGCTTTCTTT. Complete variable domain (other parts from reference TRBV7-9 and TRBJ1-1): DTGVSQNPRHKITKRGQNVTFRCDPISEHNRLYWYRQTLGQGPEFLTYFQNEAQLEKSRLLSDRFSAERPKGSFSTLEIQRTEQGDSAMYLCASSLETEAFFGQGTRLTVV.

CDR3 protein: CASSLTVDSWNEAFF. In nucleotides, the CDR3 is TGTGCCAGCAGCCTAACAGTGGACTCGTGGAATGAAGCTTTCTTT. V is TRBV7-9 and J is TRBJ1-1, with D unclear. Germline V gene lookup returns CDR1 SEHNR and CDR2 FQNEAQ (reference sequence). The CDR3 is made up of 15 amino acids. Trimming removed 5 bases from V and 7 bases from J, with 20 bases in between. The full variable domain, with the rest looked up from reference TRBV7-9 and TRBJ1-1, is DTGVSQNPRHKITKRGQNVTFRCDPISEHNRLYWYRQTLGQGPEFLTYFQNEAQLEKSRLLSDRFSAERPKGSFSTLEIQRTEQGDSAMYLCASSLTVDSWNEAFFGQGTRLTVV.

The chain joins TRBV9 to TRBJ2-7; D is perhaps TRBD1 (5 bases). Trimming took 3 bases from V and 3 from J, leaving 13 bases between them. The CDR3 runs to 14 residues. CDR1 is SGDLS and CDR2 is YYNGEE in the germline V gene. CDR3: CASSGRTSHYEQYF. The CDR3 DNA sequence: TGTGCCAGCAGCGGACGGACAAGCCACTACGAGCAGTACTTC.

The chain links TRBV7-9 to TRBJ1-1; D gene uncertain. The germline V gene encodes CDR1 SEHNR and CDR2 FQNEAQ (reference sequence). Trimming took 5 bases from V and 0 from J, leaving 4 bases between them. The CDR3 length is 12 residues. CDR3 amino acids: CASSQVNTEAFF. The CDR3 DNA reads TGTGCCAGCAGCCAGGTGAACACTGAAGCTTTCTTT.

J is TRBJ1-1 and V is TRBV5-1; TRBD1 might be the D (6 bases). V dropped 0 bases and J dropped 0 bases, with 12 bases sitting between them. The germline V gene encodes CDR1 SGHRS and CDR2 YFSETQ. The length of the CDR3 is 16 residues. Here the CDR3 DNA reads TGCGCCAGCAGCTTGGCCGGGGGCTTTATGAACACTGAAGCTTTCTTT. Its protein is CASSLAGGFMNTEAFF.

The chain carries TRBV2 and TRBJ2-1, with D perhaps TRBD1 (6 bases). The CDR3 is 13 amino acids. V was cut by 5 bases and J by 9 bases, with 14 bases left in between. Germline CDR1 and CDR2: SNHLY and FYNNEI. The CDR3 protein is CASSSDSLVEQFF. In DNA form, the CDR3 reads TGTGCCAGCAGTTCGGACAGCTTGGTTGAGCAGTTCTTC. Looking up the rest from reference TRBV2 and TRBJ2-1 gives the full variable domain: EPEVTQTPSHQVTQMGQEVILRCVPISNHLYFYWYRQILGQKVEFLVSFYNNEISEKSEIFDDQFSVERPDGSNFTLKIRSTKLEDSAMYFCASSSDSLVEQFFGPGTRLTVL.

The chain uses TRBV10-2 and TRBJ2-5, with D perhaps TRBD2 (6 bases). V lost 8 bases to trimming and J lost 5 bases, with 18 bases between them. CDR1 and CDR2 (germline): WSHSY, SAAADI. There are 14 residues in the CDR3. The CDR3 protein is CASPGLPDRETQYF. The CDR3 coding sequence is TGCGCCAGCCCTGGACTACCCGATCGGGAGACCCAGTACTTC.

The rearrangement links TRBV7-2 to TRBJ2-5; tentative D call: TRBD2 (6 bases). The V end lost 3 bases, the J end lost 4 bases, and 9 bases lay between the germline ends. CDR1 is SGHTA, CDR2 FQGNSA, per germline. This CDR3 is 13 amino acids long. The CDR3: CASSLVGGETQYF. CDR3 nucleotide sequence: TGTGCCAGCAGCTTGGTCGGGGGAGAGACCCAGTACTTC.

V is TRBV5-8 and J is TRBJ1-1; 11 bases match TRBD1. V trimming: 3 bases; J trimming: 11 bases; junction bases outside the gene matches: 3. CDR3 length: 12 amino acids. CDR1 and CDR2 from the germline V gene are SGHTS and YDEGEE. The CDR3 here is CASSWDRGMAFF. CDR3 DNA: TGTGCCAGCAGCTGGGACAGGGGGATGGCTTTCTTT.

CDR3 nucleotide sequence: TGCGCCAGCAGCCAAGGTATAGCGGGAGCCAACACCGGGGAGCTGTTTTTT. Translating it yields CASSQGIAGANTGELFF. The chain joins TRBV4-3 to TRBJ2-2; 9 bases map to TRBD2. Unmatched junction bases numbered 5, after V lost 1 base and J lost 2 bases. Germline lookup yields CDR1 LGHNA and CDR2 YSLEER. CDR3 length: 17 amino acids.

This chain links TRBV30 with TRBJ1-2; D unclear. V gave up 1 base and J gave up 1 base, with 10 bases separating them. The CDR3 is made up of 14 amino acids. Germline V gene data show CDR1 as GTSNPN and CDR2 as SVGIG (reference sequence). CDR3 bases: TGTGCCTGGAGTGGGGAAGGCTTTAACTATGGCTACACCTTC. It encodes CAWSGEGFNYGYTF. Combining the CDR3 with reference TRBV30 and TRBJ1-2 gives the whole variable domain SQTIHQWPATLVQPVGSPLSLECTVEGTSNPNLYWYRQAAGRGLQLLFYSVGIGQISSEVPQNLSASRPQDRQFILSSKKLLLSDSGFYLCAWSGEGFNYGYTFGSGTRLTVV.

This rearrangement joins TRBV21-1 to TRBJ2-3; the D call in the table, TRBD2, was not verified against the DNA. TRBV21-1 is a documented pseudogene. This CDR3 has 16 amino acids. CDR3 nucleotide sequence: TGTGCCAGCAGCAGACGAGCGGGAGGGCCCCCAGATACGCAGTATTTT. Its protein is CASSRRAGGPPDTQYF.

Notes on this clone: Other DNA sequences in the sample encode the same CDR3. The gene calls are TRBV6-5 and TRBJ1-2; D may be TRBD1 (6 bases). This CDR3 comprises 15 residues. Germline loops: CDR1 MNHEY, CDR2 SVGAGI. V shed 0 bases and J shed 0 bases, with 8 bases lying between them. The CDR3 region is CASSYSGTTNYGYTF. CDR3 DNA: TGTGCCAGCAGTTACTCTGGGACAACTAACTATGGCTACACCTTC.

The V call is TRBV25-1, the J call TRBJ2-3, with 8 bases fitting TRBD2. The germline V gene has CDR1 MGHDK and CDR2 SYGVNS. The CDR3 length is 14 residues. J lost 5 bases, V lost 7 bases, and 8 bases had no gene match. CDR3 in DNA: TGTGCCAGCACGAATCGGCTAGCGGGAGATACGCAGTATTTT. Amino acid sequence: CASTNRLAGDTQYF.

On this clone itself: The junction shows a germline mismatch at one end, possibly a read error. The chain combines TRBV7-2 with TRBJ2-3; TRBD2 agrees at 8 bases. The CDR3 runs 12 residues. The germline V gene has CDR1 SGHTA and CDR2 FQGNSA. CDR3: CASSLAVGTSTF. The DNA of the CDR3 is TGTGCCAGCAGCTTAGCGGTGGGGACTAGTACTTTT.

The chain links TRBV25-1 to TRBJ1-1; D may be TRBD1 (6 bases). The CDR3 has 13 residues. Germline V gene lookup returns CDR1 MGHDK and CDR2 SYGVNS. Trimming took 6 bases from V and 3 from J, leaving 11 bases between them. DNA for the CDR3: TGTGCCAGCAGACGTACAGGGCACACTGAAGCTTTCTTT. Residues: CASRRTGHTEAFF. Full variable domain (remainder filled in from reference TRBV25-1 and TRBJ1-1): EADIYQTPRYLVIGTGKKITLECSQTMGHDKMYWYQQDPGMELHLIHYSYGVNSTEKGDLSSESTVSRIRTEHFPLTLESARPSHTSQYLCASRRTGHTEAFFGQGTRLTVV.

V usage is TRBV7-2 and J usage is TRBJ2-4, with a tentative D call TRBD1 (5 bases). The ends were cut back, 0 bases at V and 6 bases at J, with 12 bases in the middle. Germline CDR1 is SGHTA and CDR2 is FQGNSA. This CDR3 is 15 amino acids long. The CDR3 here is CASSLAGALPNIQYF. CDR3 nucleotide sequence: TGTGCCAGCAGCTTAGCAGGGGCCCTGCCAAACATTCAGTACTTC.

This clone has just a few counts. This chain links TRBV6-4 with TRBJ1-4; D gene unclear. This CDR3 has 11 amino acids. The V gene lost 10 bases and the J gene lost 7 bases, with 10 bases spanning the gap. Per the germline V gene, CDR1 is MRHNA and CDR2 is SNTAGT. This CDR3 is CAMSGIEKLFF. The CDR3 nucleotides read TGTGCCATGTCGGGAATTGAAAAACTGTTTTTT.

This rearrangement joins TRBV30 to TRBJ2-5, with D perhaps given as TRBD1 or TRBD2 (5 bases each). Germline CDR1 is GTSNPN and CDR2 is SVGIG (reference sequence). This CDR3 comprises 12 residues. Trimming removed 1 base at V and 9 bases at J, with 12 bases between. This CDR3 is CAWSEVRGAQYF. In nucleotides, the CDR3 is TGTGCCTGGAGTGAGGTCCGAGGGGCCCAGTACTTC.

The chain recombines TRBV19 with TRBJ1-6, with D possibly matching TRBD1 (6 bases). In germline, CDR1 is LNHDA, CDR2 SQIVND (reference sequence). Trimming left V 5 bases short and J 9 bases short, with 17 bases between. The CDR3 is made up of 15 amino acids. CDR3 bases: TGTGCCAGTAGTCGTCTGCAGGGGTGGGGTTCACCCCTCCACTTT. This codes for CASSRLQGWGSPLHF.

The chain has TRBV10-2 and TRBJ1-3; D is ambiguous. V was clipped by 0 bases and J by 0 bases, with 9 bases between them. CDR1 WSHSY and CDR2 SAAADI come from the germline V gene. This CDR3 has 16 amino acids. CDR3 region: CASSESLSPSGNTIYF. The CDR3 DNA sequence: TGCGCCAGCAGTGAGTCCCTTTCACCCTCTGGAAACACCATATATTTT.

The CDR3 DNA is TGTGCCAGCACCCTGGGCAGGGGGAACACCGGGGAGCTGTTTTTT. It yields the protein CASTLGRGNTGELFF. This sequence joins TRBV11-3 and TRBJ2-2, with D tentatively TRBD1 (6 bases). The CDR3 totals 15 residues. The V gene lost 7 bases and the J gene lost 1 base, with 13 bases spanning the gap. Germline CDR1 is SGHNT and CDR2 is YENEEA.

The rearrangement links TRBV28 to TRBJ1-2, with no clear D. From germline, CDR1 is MDHEN and CDR2 SYDVKM. The CDR3 extends over 12 amino acids. V dropped 5 bases and J dropped 6 bases, with 10 bases sitting between them. CDR3 sequence (DNA): TGTGCCAGCAGTCCAATACTGCATGGCTACACCTTC. Translation gives CASSPILHGYTF.

The genes are TRBV25-1 and TRBJ2-5; D possibly corresponds to TRBD1 (6 bases). Trimming removed 11 bases at V and 0 bases at J, with 13 bases between. This CDR3 region has 13 residues. CDR1 and CDR2 (germline): MGHDK, SYGVNS. CDR3 in amino acids: CASGVADQETQYF. The CDR3 DNA reads as TGTGCCTCAGGGGTCGCAGACCAAGAGACCCAGTACTTC.

This clone was seen a single time. This chain links TRBV14 with TRBJ1-4, with 9 bases aligning to TRBD1. This CDR3 has 14 amino acids. V was pared by 6 bases and J by 7 bases, with 6 bases of the junction left unmatched. The V gene's germline CDR1 is SGHDN and CDR2 FVKESK. In DNA, the CDR3 is TGTGCCAGCAGGCGGACAGGGGCGGCTGAAAAACTGTTTTTT. This sequence encodes CASRRTGAAEKLFF.

This chain connects TRBV27 to TRBJ2-5; D gene unclear. The end of the DNA aligns better with TRBJ2-7, so the J call may be wrong. CDR3 length equals 15 residues. Germline values: CDR1 MNHEY, CDR2 SMNVEV (reference sequence). This chain's CDR3 is CASSLYWSYTYEQYF. The CDR3 DNA is TGTGCCAGCAGTTTATATTGGTCTTACACCTACGAGCAGTACTTC.

The gene calls are TRBV4-3 and TRBJ1-1; no definite D call. Germline V gene data show CDR1 as LGHNA and CDR2 as YSLEER. CDR3 length equals 15 residues. With 4 bases removed from V and 0 bases from J, the gap between germline ends came to 12 bases. The CDR3 nucleotides read TGCGCCAGCAGCCCCCAGACTCTTATGAACACTGAAGCTTTCTTT. Its translation: CASSPQTLMNTEAFF.

The J gene is TRBJ1-1, the V gene TRBV5-1, with D possibly matching TRBD1 (6 bases). Germline CDR1 SGHRS, CDR2 YFSETQ. V dropped 0 bases and J dropped 5 bases, with 17 bases sitting between them. The CDR3 consists of 16 residues. In DNA, the CDR3 is TGCGCCAGCAGCTTGGGGGCAGGGGCGTTGGGAACTGAAGCTTTCTTT. Translated, it gives CASSLGAGALGTEAFF.